The 20 T cell receptor beta chains given below trace back to one sample, sequenced in a study of T cell changes during pregnancy in multiple sclerosis. Measured with immunoSEQ multiplex PCR; TCRdb has only the in-frame clones, and not every one. The data show 50,000 or so clones, approximately 94% seen once. This material consisted of CD4+ T cells from peripheral blood mononuclear cells, taken before pregnancy. These receptors were obtained from a female donor with multiple sclerosis, enrolled in a pregnancy study.

The CDR3 nucleotides read TGTGCCACCACGGGACTAGCGGGATCCGAGCAGTACTTC. Translated, it gives CATTGLAGSEQYF. V gene TRBV6-6 combines with J gene TRBJ2-7; TRBD2 aligns across 13 bases. With 10 bases clipped from V and 6 bases from J, the junction kept 6 bases outside the gene matches. Germline CDR1 MNHNY, CDR2 SVGAGI (reference sequence). The CDR3 totals 13 residues.

The CDR3 DNA sequence: TGTGCCAGCAGCTCCCCCAAAGCGGGCGTGAGCTCCTACAATGAGCAGTTCTTC. Translated: CASSSPKAGVSSYNEQFF. This chain joins TRBV5-4 and TRBJ2-1; D perhaps matches TRBD2 (6 bases). V was pared by 3 bases and J by 0 bases, with 19 bases between. The CDR3 spans 18 residues. From germline, CDR1 is SGHNT and CDR2 YYREEE (reference sequence).

CDR3 protein: CAVPDRGLGYTF. The CDR3 nucleotides read TGTGCCGTACCAGACAGGGGTTTAGGCTACACCTTC. The chain links TRBV30 to TRBJ1-2; TRBD1 aligns across 8 bases. The CDR3 spans 12 residues. Germline assignment: CDR1 GTSNPN and CDR2 SVGIG (reference sequence). With V trimmed by 8 bases and J by 8 bases, 10 bases remained unmatched.

This clone was observed a single time. The gene calls are TRBV18 and TRBJ2-5, with a possible D match to TRBD2 (5 bases). Germline-derived CDR1 and CDR2 are KGHSH and LQKENI. V was cut by 5 bases and J by 2 bases, with 12 bases left in between. This CDR3 contains 14 residues. The CDR3 here is CASSIGRGQETQYF. The CDR3 nucleotides are TGTGCCAGCTCAATTGGTCGGGGACAAGAGACCCAGTACTTC.

The chain links TRBV5-4 to TRBJ2-1, with a possible D match to TRBD2 (5 bases). The CDR3 length is 13 residues. Trimming took off 3 bases at V and 10 bases at J, with 14 bases between the two ends. CDR1 SGHNT and CDR2 YYREEE come from the germline V gene (reference sequence). CDR3 nucleotide sequence: TGTGCCAGCAGCTCACGCGGGTCCGGAGAGCAGTTCTTC. Translated, it gives CASSSRGSGEQFF.

The J gene is TRBJ2-5, the V gene TRBV5-1; 8 bases fit TRBD2. V shed 6 bases, J shed 2 bases, and the junction held 12 bases outside the gene matches. Germline-derived CDR1 and CDR2 are SGHRS and YFSETQ. The CDR3 sequence is 16 residues long. The CDR3 region is CASTNGGRPTQETQYF. CDR3 bases: TGCGCCAGCACCAACGGCGGGAGGCCGACGCAAGAGACCCAGTACTTC.

The rearrangement links TRBV6-6 to TRBJ2-7; no definite D call. The CDR3 length is 13 residues. Germline CDR1 and CDR2: MNHNY and SVGAGI (reference sequence). V was cut by 2 bases and J by 2 bases, with 7 bases left in between. CDR3 amino acids: CASSYTATYEQYF. CDR3 DNA sequence: TGTGCCAGCAGTTACACAGCCACCTACGAGCAGTACTTC.

The chain joins TRBV18 to TRBJ2-7; TRBD1 matches at 8 bases. The CDR3 runs 14 residues. V lost 2 bases and J lost 5; bases outside the gene matches: 5. Germline V gene sequence: CDR1 KGHSH, CDR2 LQKENI. As DNA, the CDR3 is TGTGCCAGCTCACCAAGGACAGGGCTCGACGAGCAGTACTTC. It codes for CASSPRTGLDEQYF.

The chain recombines TRBV18 with TRBJ2-7; TRBD1 is a possible D gene (7 bases). The germline V gene has CDR1 KGHSH and CDR2 LQKENI. The CDR3 covers 16 residues. Trimming cost V 3 bases and J 3 bases, with 18 bases left between them. The CDR3 sequence is CASSPVGGGVDYEQYF. The CDR3 nucleotides are TGTGCCAGCTCACCTGTAGGAGGGGGCGTGGACTACGAGCAGTACTTC.

The V and J genes are TRBV30 and TRBJ2-1; 16 bases agree with TRBD2. The CDR3 covers 16 residues. The V segment lost 3 bases and the J segment 9 bases; nucleotides outside the gene matches: 8. The V gene's germline CDR1 is GTSNPN and CDR2 SVGIG (reference sequence). The CDR3 sequence: CAWRSGTSGRASEQFF. The CDR3 DNA is TGTGCCTGGAGGTCCGGGACTAGCGGGAGGGCCTCTGAGCAGTTCTTC.

J is TRBJ2-7 and V is TRBV15; 7 bases align to TRBD2. Germline V gene data show CDR1 as LNHNV and CDR2 as YYDKDF (reference sequence). The CDR3 runs to 16 residues. V shed 5 bases, J shed 3 bases, and the junction held 13 bases outside the gene matches. The CDR3 DNA sequence: TGTGCCACCAGCCAAGGCGGCGGGCTAGCGGACTACGAGCAGTACTTC. Translated, it gives CATSQGGGLADYEQYF.

V is TRBV5-1 and J is TRBJ2-5; 9 bases map to TRBD1. V shed 4 bases, J shed 1 base, and the junction held 5 bases outside the gene matches. The CDR3 has 15 residues. Germline V gene data show CDR1 as SGHRS and CDR2 as YFSETQ. The CDR3 loop is CASSPLGQGQETQYF. The DNA of the CDR3 is TGCGCCAGCAGCCCACTGGGACAGGGCCAAGAGACCCAGTACTTC.

This clone was observed once. The V gene is TRBV19, the J gene TRBJ1-5, with TRBD1 as a possible D gene (6 bases). The length of the CDR3 is 15 residues. Trimming took off 1 base at V and 7 bases at J, with 14 bases between the two ends. CDR1 LNHDA and CDR2 SQIVND come from the germline V gene (reference sequence). This CDR3 reads CASSIGAGGGQPQHF. DNA of the CDR3: TGTGCCAGTAGTATAGGCGCGGGAGGGGGGCAGCCCCAGCATTTT.

This clone has a single count. The chain couples TRBV5-5 to TRBJ1-2; 7 bases fit TRBD1. Germline-derived CDR1 and CDR2 are SGHKS and YYEKEE (reference sequence). J gave up 3 bases and V 3 bases, and 2 bases lay outside the gene matches. The CDR3 extends over 13 amino acids. The CDR3 sequence: CASSSQGDYGYTF. CDR3 nucleotides: TGTGCCAGCAGCTCGCAGGGGGACTATGGCTACACCTTC.

The rearrangement links TRBV5-1 to TRBJ1-1; weak D call: TRBD1 (5 bases). Germline V gene sequence: CDR1 SGHRS, CDR2 YFSETQ. Trimming took 0 bases from V and 6 from J, leaving 12 bases between them. The CDR3 spans 14 residues. This chain's CDR3 is CASSLGTPDSEAFF. CDR3 nucleotide sequence: TGCGCCAGCAGCTTGGGGACACCAGATTCTGAAGCTTTCTTT.

This chain uses TRBV30 with TRBJ2-4, with D perhaps TRBD1 (6 bases). Germline CDR1 reads GTSNPN; CDR2 reads SVGIG (reference sequence). The V end lost 4 bases, the J end lost 7 bases, and 11 bases lay between the germline ends. This CDR3 contains 12 residues. CDR3 loop: CAWTTGLNIQYF. The CDR3 DNA reads as TGTGCCTGGACAACAGGGTTGAACATTCAGTACTTC.

The chain carries TRBV28 and TRBJ2-3; a possible D gene is TRBD2 (5 bases). This CDR3 has 16 amino acids. V was shortened by 3 bases and J by 5 bases, with 18 bases between the two germline ends. The germline CDR1 and CDR2 sequences are MDHEN and SYDVKM. CDR3 sequence (DNA): TGTGCCAGCAGTTTCGTCGCGGGTGGGCCCAGAGATACGCAGTATTTT. Its protein product is CASSFVAGGPRDTQYF.

This rearrangement joins TRBV28 to TRBJ1-2; D uncertain. Germline V gives CDR1 MDHEN, CDR2 SYDVKM. V was clipped by 7 bases and J by 0 bases, with 3 bases between them. The CDR3 extends over 11 amino acids. The CDR3 loop reads CASNSNYGYTF. DNA of the CDR3: TGTGCCAGCAACTCTAACTATGGCTACACCTTC.

The CDR3 DNA sequence: TGTGCCTGGAACAAGGGGATAGTAAGTGGCTACACCTTC. Translating it yields CAWNKGIVSGYTF. The chain links TRBV30 to TRBJ1-2, with D maybe TRBD1 (5 bases). Trimming stripped 4 bases from V and 7 bases from J, with 16 bases between. Germline CDR1 reads GTSNPN; CDR2 reads SVGIG (reference sequence). CDR3 length: 13 residues.

V and J are TRBV21-1 and TRBJ2-7; the table's D gene call, TRBD1, was not cross checked with the DNA. TRBV21-1 is designated a pseudogene. There are 17 residues in the CDR3. CDR3 region: CASSKRDTGTDPYEQYF. DNA of the CDR3: TGTGCCAGCAGCAAAAGGGATACCGGGACAGACCCCTACGAGCAGTACTTC.